This T cell receptor (beta chain) was sequenced during a study of regulatory T cells in long-lasting Graves disease. Study results and limitations: Favored gene segments in persistent disease were TRBV28, TRBJ1-2 and TRBJ2-5.

The authors built TCR beta libraries using iRepertoire HTBI primers and Arm-PCR of CDR3 regions. Via MiXCR, TCRdb re-called the multiplex PCR reads, giving one row per CDR3 protein. In the table there are a few hundred thousand distinct CDR3 sequences, around 22% of which are singletons. Time point noted: persistent/refractory GD, antithyroid drugs over 5 years with positive TRAb. After RNA was extracted from PBMCs, the TCR library was made from it. As for this clonotype: The antigen is not known.

Germline V gene sequence: CDR1 DFQATT, CDR2 SNEGSKA (reference sequence). With 1 base clipped from V and 9 bases from J, the junction kept 11 bases outside the gene matches. The CDR3 loop spans 15 amino acids. This sequence joins TRBV20-1 and TRBJ2-7, with 11 bases identical to TRBD2. The source of this sequence is a female donor with Graves disease. Material: peripheral blood mononuclear cells (PBMCs), obtained when the disease was refractory, from a patient treated with antithyroid drugs. CDR3 region: CSARAGLAGPMGQYF. DNA for the CDR3: TGCAGTGCTAGAGCCGGACTAGCGGGCCCAATGGGGCAGTACTTC.